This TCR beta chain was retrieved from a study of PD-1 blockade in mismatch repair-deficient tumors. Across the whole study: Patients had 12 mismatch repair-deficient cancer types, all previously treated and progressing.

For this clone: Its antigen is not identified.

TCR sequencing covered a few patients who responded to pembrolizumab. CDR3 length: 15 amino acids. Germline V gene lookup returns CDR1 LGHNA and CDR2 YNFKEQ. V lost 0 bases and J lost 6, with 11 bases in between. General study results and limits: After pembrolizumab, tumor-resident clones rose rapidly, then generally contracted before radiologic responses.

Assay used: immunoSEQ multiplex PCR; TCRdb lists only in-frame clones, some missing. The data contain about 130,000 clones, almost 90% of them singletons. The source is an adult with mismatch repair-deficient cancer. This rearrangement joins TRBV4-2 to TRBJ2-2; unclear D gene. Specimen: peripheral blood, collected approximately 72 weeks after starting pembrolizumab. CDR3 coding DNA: TGTGCCAGCAGCCAAGAGTCGCACACACCCGGGGAGCTGTTTTTT. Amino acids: CASSQESHTPGELFF.